These 5 T cell receptor beta chains were all obtained from the same sample, sequenced in a study of beta chain features in type 1 diabetes. Whole-study results and caveats: Moderately but significantly shorter TCRB CDR3s were found in Type 1 diabetes patients in all four CD4+ subsets.

The antigens for these receptors are not known. TCRB transcripts that were expressed got sequenced, as all of the isolated RNA had been reverse transcribed. Some clones are missing from TCRdb's copy, which holds only in-frame ones; the method was immunoSEQ multiplex PCR. This table holds about 360,000 clones, over 9.5% found once. Sample: naive CD4+ T cells from blood. These receptor sequences come from a woman younger than 35 with type 1 diabetes.

This clone has just a few counts. The DNA of the CDR3 is TGCAGCGTTGATCTATGGGGCAGGGTCACTGAAGCTTTCTTT. This encodes CSVDLWGRVTEAFF. The rearrangement uses TRBV29-1 and TRBJ1-1; possibly TRBD1 for D (5 bases). CDR1 SQVTM and CDR2 ANQGSEA come from the germline V gene. This CDR3 spans 14 amino acids. V was pared by 3 bases and J by 4 bases, with 15 bases between.

The gene calls are TRBV7-9 and TRBJ1-2; D not resolved. CDR1 is SEHNR and CDR2 is FQNEAQ in the germline V gene (reference sequence). V was cut by 5 bases and J by 6 bases, with 10 bases left in between. CDR3 length equals 12 residues. In DNA, the CDR3 is TGTGCCAGCAGCCGAGGACTGAATGGCTACACCTTC. Its translation is CASSRGLNGYTF.

This clone was counted only a few times. The J gene is TRBJ1-2, the V gene TRBV27; TRBD1 is a possible D gene (5 bases). Germline CDR1 MNHEY, CDR2 SMNVEV (reference sequence). V gave up 2 bases and J gave up 7 bases, with 8 bases separating them. This CDR3 comprises 12 residues. CDR3 sequence reads: CASSLRGFGYTF. CDR3 nucleotides: TGTGCCAGCAGTTTAAGGGGTTTTGGCTACACCTTC.

In its sample, this clone was seen a few times. The chain links TRBV4-3 to TRBJ1-5; no reliable D call. The CDR3 totals 13 residues. Germline V CDR1 and CDR2: LGHNA, YSLEER. Trimming pared 5 bases from V and 6 bases from J, leaving 11 bases between. CDR3 in amino acids: CASSSDRGQPQHF. The CDR3 nucleotides are TGCGCCAGCAGCTCAGACCGAGGTCAGCCCCAGCATTTT.

This clone came up a few times. This chain uses TRBV5-4 with TRBJ2-3; 8 bases agree with TRBD1. The V and J ends lost 3 bases and 5 bases, in that order; junction bases with no gene match: 8. The CDR3 totals 15 residues. The germline V gene has CDR1 SGHNT and CDR2 YYREEE (reference sequence). The CDR3 nucleotides are TGTGCCAGCAGCTCAGGGACAGGCAGACAAGATACGCAGTATTTT. This encodes CASSSGTGRQDTQYF.